What follows are 6 T cell receptor beta chains derived from one specimen sequenced in a study of patients and donors after allogeneic stem cell transplantation (dated by TCRdb to 2018 to 2020). The library was produced with RT-PCR. The sequencer was a NextSeq 550. Starting from the raw public reads, TCRdb applied fastp trimming at Q25, assembled clones with MiXCR and retained in-frame beta chains. Here each entry gathers all rows of one CDR3 protein and keeps the most common genes and DNA. The table for this sample lists more than 20,000 distinct CDR3 sequences; less than 45% of them were counted only once. Approximately 80% of the sample is held by the ten biggest clonotypes. The sample was blood, either unsorted or a sorted T cell fraction (not recorded which). The source is a human donor who was either an allogeneic HSCT recipient or a stem cell or donor lymphocyte infusion donor (not recorded which). It is not recorded whose cells these are; they may come from a transplant donor.

This clonotype was observed a few times. The chain employs TRBV28 and TRBJ1-4; D unresolved. This CDR3 comprises 15 residues. Germline loops: CDR1 MDHEN, CDR2 SYDVKM. The V gene lost 5 bases and the J gene lost 7 bases, with 17 bases spanning the gap. CDR3 in amino acids: CASSPRAGYGEKLFF. CDR3 nucleotide sequence: TGTGCCAGCAGTCCTCGGGCGGGCTACGGTGAAAAACTGTTTTTT. The full variable domain, in which reference TRBV28 and TRBJ1-4 provide the parts outside the CDR3, is DVKVTQSSRYLVKRTGEKVFLECVQDMDHENMFWYRQDPGLGLRLIYFSYDVKMKEKGDIPEGYSVSREKKERFSLILESASTNQTSMYLCASSPRAGYGEKLFFGSGTQLSVL.

This chain uses TRBV4-1 with TRBJ2-3; possibly TRBD1 or TRBD2 for D (5 bases each). The V and J ends lost 4 bases and 0 bases respectively, with 20 bases between them. Germline lookup yields CDR1 MGHRA and CDR2 YSYEKL. The CDR3 extends over 18 amino acids. This chain's CDR3 is CASSLRVEGPYSTDTQYF. The CDR3 DNA follows: TGCGCCAGCAGCCTAAGGGTAGAGGGGCCCTATAGCACAGATACGCAGTATTTT.

A note on this clonotype: An end of the junction differs from the germline gene, which may be a read error. In nucleotides, the CDR3 is TGCGCCGGCAGCCTACAGGGTACCAGCTCCTACAATGAGCAGTTCTTC. This codes for CAGSLQGTSSYNEQFF. V is TRBV5-1 and J is TRBJ2-1; a weak D match, TRBD1 (6 bases). The CDR3 is 16 residues long. The germline gives CDR1 SGHRS, CDR2 YFSETQ. Full variable domain (rest looked up from reference TRBV5-1 and TRBJ2-1): KAGVTQTPRYLIKTRGQQVTLSCSPISGHRSVSWYQQTPGQGLQFLFEYFSETQRNKGNFPGRFSGRQFSNSRSEMNVSTLELGDSALYLCAGSLQGTSSYNEQFFGPGTRLTVL.

This clonotype was seen a handful of times. The V gene is TRBV6-5, the J gene TRBJ1-1; TRBD1 agrees at 8 bases. Germline loops: CDR1 MNHEY, CDR2 SVGAGI. V lost 5 bases, J lost 2 bases, and 7 bases stayed unmatched. The CDR3 has 15 residues. CDR3 sequence reads: CASSTGQVFNTEAFF. The CDR3 region has the DNA TGTGCCAGCAGTACGGGACAGGTCTTTAACACTGAAGCTTTCTTT.

The chain links TRBV10-3 to TRBJ2-7, with D maybe TRBD1 (5 bases). Germline V CDR1 and CDR2: ENHRY, SYGVKD. The CDR3 has 14 amino acids. Trimming shortened V by 4 bases and J by 7 bases, and 17 bases separated the two germline ends. The CDR3 DNA follows: TGTGCCATCAGTGTTGCGGACACCGTTCAGGAGCAGTACTTC. Its protein product is CAISVADTVQEQYF.

The rearrangement joins TRBV12-3 or TRBV12-4 to TRBJ1-5; D may be TRBD1 (5 bases). Between the trimmed V and J ends, which lost 2 bases and 5 bases, there was a span of 10 bases. This CDR3 is built from 14 residues. The CDR3 sequence is CASSLLDTDQPQHF. CDR3 coding DNA: TGTGCCAGCAGTTTATTGGACACAGATCAGCCCCAGCATTTT.